The 5 T cell receptor beta chains presented below share a single source sample, sequenced in a study of CD8 T cells and mutated HIV epitopes. Time point reported: sampled during acute HIV-1 infection (about 23-92 days post infection). Oligo-dT primers carrying well-specific UMIs primed single-cell cDNA in a Smart-seq2 and MARS-Seq hybrid method. Template-switch oligo forward primers paired with barcoded alpha- and beta-specific reverse primers in a nested PCR. A single record per CDR3 protein comes from TCRdb applying MiXCR to the single-cell sequencing reads. The data show 650 to 800 distinct CDR3 sequences, 45% to 55% seen once. The sample in question was CD8+ T cells sorted from blood by dual tetramer staining, obtained during acute HIV infection. The subset was: cells binding both NAE and AE RF10 tetramers (cross-reactive), unstimulated. The receptors shown here come from a man aged 25-40 years with HIV-1 infection.

A note on this clonotype: Only one base separates this from a far larger clonotype, so it likely reflects a read error. The CDR3 does not close with the conserved phenylalanine or tryptophan, likely indicating a read error. This chain joins TRBV28 and TRBJ2-7, with 11 bases identical to TRBD2. Germline CDR1 and CDR2: MDHEN and SYDVKM. V shed 6 bases and J 3 bases; nucleotides not matched to a gene: 10. The CDR3 totals 16 residues. CDR3 protein: CASSQVAGGIIYEQYL. The CDR3 DNA reads TGTGCCAGCAGCCAAGTAGCGGGAGGGATCATCTACGAGCAGTACCTC.

This clonotype was seen more than once but under ten times. This chain uses TRBV20-1 with TRBJ2-7, with 7 bases fitting TRBD2. Germline values: CDR1 DFQATT, CDR2 SNEGSKA (reference sequence). J lost 0 bases, V lost 3 bases, and 17 bases had no gene match. The CDR3 sequence is 18 residues long. The CDR3 is CSASNLPSAGMSSYEQYF. The CDR3 DNA is TGCAGTGCTAGTAACCTCCCCTCAGCGGGGATGAGCTCCTACGAGCAGTACTTC.

The chain employs TRBV27 and TRBJ2-1; D call uncertain. CDR1 MNHEY and CDR2 SMNVEV come from the germline V gene (reference sequence). The CDR3 is 11 residues long. V shed 4 bases and J shed 5 bases, with 3 bases lying between them. CDR3 in amino acids: CASSSNNEQFF. The CDR3 bases are TGTGCCAGCAGTTCCAACAATGAGCAGTTCTTC.

This chain connects TRBV20-1 to TRBJ2-7; D possibly corresponds to TRBD2 (6 bases). CDR3 length: 11 residues. V shed 6 bases and J shed 4 bases, with 10 bases lying between them. Germline CDR1 DFQATT, CDR2 SNEGSKA (reference sequence). The CDR3 protein is CSAGTVYEQYF. CDR3 DNA sequence: TGCAGTGCCGGGACTGTGTACGAGCAGTACTTC.

This clonotype was counted ten times or more. It is likely a read error: a sequence one base away is far more abundant. The chain recombines TRBV20-1 with TRBJ2-1; 12 positions match TRBD1. CDR1 and CDR2 (germline): DFQATT, SNEGSKA (reference sequence). Unmatched junction bases numbered 10, after V lost 6 bases and J lost 10 bases. The CDR3 extends over 14 amino acids. The CDR3 spells CSAPGQGATYEQFF. CDR3 DNA: TGCAGTGCCCCGGGACAGGGGGCGACCTACGAGCAGTTCTTC.